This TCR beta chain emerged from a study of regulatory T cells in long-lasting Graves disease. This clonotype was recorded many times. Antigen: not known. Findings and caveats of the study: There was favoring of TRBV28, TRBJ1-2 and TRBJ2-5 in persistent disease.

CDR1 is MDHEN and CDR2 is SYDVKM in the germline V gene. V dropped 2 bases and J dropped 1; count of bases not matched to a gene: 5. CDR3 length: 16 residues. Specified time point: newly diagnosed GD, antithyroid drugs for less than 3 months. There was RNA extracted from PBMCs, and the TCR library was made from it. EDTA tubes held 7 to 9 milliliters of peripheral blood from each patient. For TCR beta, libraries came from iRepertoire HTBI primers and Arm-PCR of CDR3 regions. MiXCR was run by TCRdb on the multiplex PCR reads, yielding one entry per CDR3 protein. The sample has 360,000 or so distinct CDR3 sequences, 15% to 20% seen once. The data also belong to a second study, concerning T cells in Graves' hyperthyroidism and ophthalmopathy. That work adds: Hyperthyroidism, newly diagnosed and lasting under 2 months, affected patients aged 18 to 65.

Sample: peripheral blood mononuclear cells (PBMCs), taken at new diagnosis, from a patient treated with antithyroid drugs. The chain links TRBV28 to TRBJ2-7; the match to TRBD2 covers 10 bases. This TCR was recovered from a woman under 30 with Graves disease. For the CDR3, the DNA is TGTGCCAGCAGTTTACTAGCGGGAGAAGGGTCCTACGAGCAGTACTTC. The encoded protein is CASSLLAGEGSYEQYF.